The TCR beta chain under discussion was sequenced for a study of neurological immune-mediated disorders. Broader study findings: There were no CDR3 amino acid sequences shared by expanded clones across subjects, a result suggesting private repertoires in all groups.

Synthesis of cDNA was performed by 5'RACE using 10-nucleotide random UMIs. From the 5' RACE reads, TCRdb called clonotypes with MiXCR, one entry per CDR3 protein. This table holds under 40,000 distinct CDR3 sequences, about 4.5% found once. This CDR3 contains 12 residues. Deletions cut 9 bases from V and 4 bases from J, with 12 bases between. CDR1 and CDR2 (germline): ENHRY, SYGVKD. Blood bank volunteers in Maryland, USA, served as healthy controls. The unsorted libraries were produced from 2 million PBMCs held at -80 C. This clonotype has ten or more counts. The target antigen is unknown. The clonotype comes from a young man in good health. The specimen sequenced was PBMCs. V usage is TRBV10-3 and J usage is TRBJ1-1; unclear D gene. CDR3 sequence: CAIRGRGTEAFF. The CDR3 coding sequence is TGTGCCATTAGAGGCCGGGGCACTGAAGCTTTCTTT.